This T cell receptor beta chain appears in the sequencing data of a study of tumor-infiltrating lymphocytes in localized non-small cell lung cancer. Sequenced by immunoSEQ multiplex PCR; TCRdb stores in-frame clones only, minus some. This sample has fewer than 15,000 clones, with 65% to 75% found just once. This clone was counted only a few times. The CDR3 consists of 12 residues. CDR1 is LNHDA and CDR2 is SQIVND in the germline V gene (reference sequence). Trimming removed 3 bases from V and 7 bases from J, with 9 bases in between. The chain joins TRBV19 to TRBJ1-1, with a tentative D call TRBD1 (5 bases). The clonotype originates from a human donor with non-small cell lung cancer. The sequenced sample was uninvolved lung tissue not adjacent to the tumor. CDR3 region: CASSMLQGEAFF. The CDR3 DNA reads TGTGCCAGTAGTATGTTGCAGGGTGAAGCTTTCTTT.